Below are 3 T cell receptor beta chains sequenced from a single sample in a study of T-cell reconstitution after alpha-beta-depleted transplantation in children. Unique molecular identifiers were used to barcode this TCRbeta library. TCRdb analysed the PCR reads with MiXCR anew, one entry per CDR3 protein. The table includes 440,000 or so distinct CDR3 sequences, 43% detected once. Sequences were derived from PBMCs, sampled before TCRalphabeta/CD19-depleted stem cell transplant. The receptors come from a girl aged 2-10 years with aplastic anemia, due to receive a stem cell transplant.

This clonotype was seen at least ten times. J is TRBJ2-3 and V is TRBV20-1; D unresolved. The CDR3 totals 14 residues. The V end lost 0 bases, the J end lost 0 bases, and 7 bases lay between the germline ends. Per the germline V gene, CDR1 is DFQATT and CDR2 is SNEGSKA (reference sequence). The CDR3 region has the DNA TGCAGTGCTAGAGATCGAAGAAGCACAGATACGCAGTATTTT. It yields the protein CSARDRRSTDTQYF.

In its sample, this clonotype was seen a few times. The CDR3 protein is CASSYSGQGGQPQHF. For the CDR3, the DNA is TGTGCCAGCAGTTACTCGGGACAGGGAGGACAGCCCCAGCATTTT. The V call is TRBV6-5, the J call TRBJ1-5, with TRBD1 matching over 9 bases. The germline CDR1 and CDR2 sequences are MNHEY and SVGAGI. The CDR3 consists of 15 residues. J was trimmed by 7 bases and V by 0 bases; bases with no gene match: 4.

The chain employs TRBV7-9 and TRBJ1-2; no clear D. The CDR3 consists of 13 residues. V was shortened by 4 bases and J by 8 bases, with 14 bases between the two germline ends. CDR1 is SEHNR, CDR2 FQNEAQ, per germline (reference sequence). The CDR3 DNA follows: TGTGCCAGCAGCTCACGCCCTTCACGAGGCTACACCTTC. Translated, it gives CASSSRPSRGYTF.